This TCR beta chain is from a study of blood T cells in healthy people across ages. The second PCR ran about 6 to 11 cycles with a sample-barcoded 5' primer and J-beta primers. A minimum of 2.5 million CDR3-containing paired-end reads was obtained for each sample. TCRdb recomputed calls from the 5' RACE reads with MiXCR, one row per CDR3 protein. The sample shows 1.5 million to 2 million distinct CDR3 sequences, 35% to 50% of them seen only once. Healthy Caucasian individuals from Russia aged roughly 6 to 90 served as donors. V lost 8 bases and J 4 bases, leaving 9 bases between the germline ends. The CDR3 contains 12 residues.

V gene TRBV12-3 or TRBV12-4 combines with J gene TRBJ1-5; weak D call: TRBD1 (6 bases). The clonotype originates from a human donor in good health. Source material: blood. In DNA form, the CDR3 reads TGTGCCAGCGATACAGGGAATCAGCCCCAGCATTTT. This gives the protein CASDTGNQPQHF.